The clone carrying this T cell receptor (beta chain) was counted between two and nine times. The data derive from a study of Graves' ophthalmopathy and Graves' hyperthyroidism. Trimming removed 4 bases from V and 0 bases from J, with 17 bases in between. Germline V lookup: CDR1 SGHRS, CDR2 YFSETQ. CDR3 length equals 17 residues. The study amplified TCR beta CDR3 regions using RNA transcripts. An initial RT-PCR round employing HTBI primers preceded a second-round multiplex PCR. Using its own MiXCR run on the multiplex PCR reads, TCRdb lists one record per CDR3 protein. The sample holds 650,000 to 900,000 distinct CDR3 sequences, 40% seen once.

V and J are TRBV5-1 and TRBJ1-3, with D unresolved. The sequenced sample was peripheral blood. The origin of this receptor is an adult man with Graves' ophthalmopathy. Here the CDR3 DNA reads TGCGCCAGCAGCCCCGGAGCGGGAATAGTCTCTGGAAACACCATATATTTT. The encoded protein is CASSPGAGIVSGNTIYF.